One sample yielded the 3 T cell receptor beta chains listed below, sequenced in a study of neurological immune-mediated disorders. TCRdb called the 5' RACE reads again in MiXCR, with one record for every CDR3 protein. The sample contains about 30,000 distinct CDR3 sequences, approximately 5% of which appear only once. Material: CD4+ T cells from blood. The source of these receptors is a woman aged 50 to 65 in good health.

This clonotype was seen at least ten times. This sequence joins TRBV27 and TRBJ2-3; 8 bases are a match to TRBD1. The V gene end was trimmed by 7 bases and the J gene end by 0 bases; junction bases not matched to a gene: 9. CDR3 length: 16 residues. Germline loops: CDR1 MNHEY, CDR2 SMNVEV (reference sequence). The CDR3 sequence is CASTSPRGLSTDTQYF. CDR3 in DNA: TGTGCCAGCACTTCGCCCAGGGGGCTCAGCACAGATACGCAGTATTTT.

This clonotype was observed at least ten times. The V gene is TRBV7-2, the J gene TRBJ2-1, with a tentative D call TRBD1 (6 bases). V lost 4 bases and J lost 6, with 13 bases in between. CDR3 length: 14 amino acids. The germline V gene encodes CDR1 SGHTA and CDR2 FQGNSA. The chain's CDR3 is CASSSHRVGNEQFF. Written as DNA, the CDR3 is TGTGCCAGCAGCTCACACAGGGTTGGCAATGAGCAGTTCTTC.

In its sample, this clonotype ranks as medium-sized. This sequence joins TRBV14 and TRBJ2-1, with D unclear. The CDR3 loop spans 13 amino acids. In germline, CDR1 is SGHDN, CDR2 FVKESK. The V and J ends lost 1 base and 9 bases respectively, with 10 bases between them. The CDR3, as DNA: TGTGCCAGCAGCCAAGTGTGGGGTACTGAGCAGTTCTTC. Its protein is CASSQVWGTEQFF.